Following are 9 T cell receptor beta chains from one sample sequenced in a study of blood T cell repertoires in COVID-19. The assay was immunoSEQ multiplex PCR, and TCRdb's table has in-frame clones only and misses some. The sample yields approximately 220,000 clones, 80% seen once. The sequenced sample consisted of PBMCs or T cells enriched from blood (not recorded which). The receptors here all came from a woman in her thirties or forties with acute COVID-19.

The CDR3 bases are TGTGCCACCAGCGGGGACCGGGACAGCCACAATGAGCAGTTCTTC. This codes for CATSGDRDSHNEQFF. The chain combines TRBV15 with TRBJ2-1; 7 bases are a match to TRBD1. From germline, CDR1 is LNHNV and CDR2 YYDKDF (reference sequence). The CDR3 is 15 residues long. With 5 bases clipped from V and 5 bases from J, the junction kept 9 bases outside the gene matches.

The chain links TRBV27 to TRBJ2-3; no clear D. The germline V gene encodes CDR1 MNHEY and CDR2 SMNVEV (reference sequence). The CDR3 contains 17 residues. Trimming took off 2 bases at V and 4 bases at J, with 19 bases between the two ends. CDR3 in DNA: TGTGCCAGCAGTTTACAGGTTAACCTCGTTGGCGCAGATACGCAGTATTTT. It translates to CASSLQVNLVGADTQYF.

This chain links TRBV7-9 with TRBJ1-2, with TRBD1 matching over 9 bases. V trimming: 5 bases; J trimming: 3 bases; junction bases outside the gene matches: 4. Germline CDR1 and CDR2: SEHNR and FQNEAQ (reference sequence). This CDR3 is 14 amino acids long. CDR3 coding DNA: TGTGCCAGCAGCACAGGGGACAGGGACTATGGCTACACCTTC. Translation: CASSTGDRDYGYTF.

The J gene is TRBJ2-1, the V gene TRBV6-1; tentative D call: TRBD2 (6 bases). The ends were cut back, 0 bases at V and 9 bases at J, with 18 bases in the middle. This CDR3 comprises 16 residues. CDR1 MNHNS and CDR2 SASEGT come from the germline V gene. CDR3 DNA sequence: TGTGCCAGCAGTGAAGCGGCAGCCCTGGTGGGGGGTGAGCAGTTCTTC. Translated, it gives CASSEAAALVGGEQFF.

This chain connects TRBV28 to TRBJ2-3; TRBD2 agrees at 8 bases. V trimming: 10 bases; J trimming: 3 bases; junction bases outside the gene matches: 9. CDR1 and CDR2 (germline): MDHEN, SYDVKM. There are 14 residues in the CDR3. Here the CDR3 DNA reads TGTGCCATCAACGGGGGGGCGGGGACAGATACGCAGTATTTT. The encoded protein is CAINGGAGTDTQYF.

A few counts support this clone. CDR3 sequence (DNA): TGTGCCAGCAGCTTCGGGACAGGGTGGAGGAACACTGAAGCTTTCTTT. It is translated as CASSFGTGWRNTEAFF. The chain carries TRBV7-2 and TRBJ1-1; 9 bases line up with TRBD1. Germline V gene data show CDR1 as SGHTA and CDR2 as FQGNSA. The junction had 6 bases not matched to a gene; V was cut back by 3 bases and J by 1 base. The CDR3 extends over 16 amino acids.

This clone was counted a few times. The chain employs TRBV19 and TRBJ1-1; D gene unclear. The CDR3 is made up of 15 amino acids. Germline loops: CDR1 LNHDA, CDR2 SQIVND (reference sequence). Trimming removed 7 bases at V and 5 bases at J, with 20 bases between. The CDR3 DNA reads as TGTGCCAGTACCCTGGGTCCAGGAAGAAAAACTGAAGCTTTCTTT. This sequence encodes CASTLGPGRKTEAFF.

The chain joins TRBV30 to TRBJ1-5, with TRBD1 identical over 8 bases. The CDR3 covers 14 residues. The trim removed 2 bases at V and 7 bases at J, leaving 7 bases unmatched. The V gene's germline CDR1 is GTSNPN and CDR2 SVGIG (reference sequence). The CDR3 DNA sequence: TGTGCCTGGAGTTTGACAGGGGAGTTACAGCCCCAGCATTTT. Its translation: CAWSLTGELQPQHF.

The chain carries TRBV5-1 and TRBJ1-5; 11 nucleotides match TRBD1. V gave up 0 bases and J gave up 3 bases; unmatched junction bases: 2. This CDR3 is built from 16 residues. Germline V lookup: CDR1 SGHRS, CDR2 YFSETQ. The CDR3 protein is CASSLGTGGDNQPQHF. The CDR3 region has the DNA TGCGCCAGCAGCTTGGGGACAGGGGGCGACAATCAGCCCCAGCATTTT.